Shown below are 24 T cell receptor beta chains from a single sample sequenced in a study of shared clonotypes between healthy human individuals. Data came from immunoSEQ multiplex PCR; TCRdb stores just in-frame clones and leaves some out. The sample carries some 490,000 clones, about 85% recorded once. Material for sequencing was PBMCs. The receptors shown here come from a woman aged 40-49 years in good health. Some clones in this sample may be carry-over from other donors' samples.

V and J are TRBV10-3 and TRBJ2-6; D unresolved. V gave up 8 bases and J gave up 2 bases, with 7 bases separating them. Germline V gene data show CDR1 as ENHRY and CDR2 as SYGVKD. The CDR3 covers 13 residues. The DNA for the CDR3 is TGTGCCATCGCCGAGCCTGGGGCCAACGTCCTGACTTTC. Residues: CAIAEPGANVLTF.

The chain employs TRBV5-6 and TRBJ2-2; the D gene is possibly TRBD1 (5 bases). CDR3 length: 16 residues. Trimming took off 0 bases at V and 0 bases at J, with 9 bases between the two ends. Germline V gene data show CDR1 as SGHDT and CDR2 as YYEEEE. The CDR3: CASSLVRVANTGELFF. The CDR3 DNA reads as TGTGCCAGCAGCTTGGTCAGGGTCGCGAACACCGGGGAGCTGTTTTTT.

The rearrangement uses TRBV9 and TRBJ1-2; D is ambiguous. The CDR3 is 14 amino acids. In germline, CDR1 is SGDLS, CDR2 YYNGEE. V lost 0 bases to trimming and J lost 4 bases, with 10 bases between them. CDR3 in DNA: TGTGCCAGCAGCGTAGACGTTCATGCCTATGGCTACACCTTC. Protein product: CASSVDVHAYGYTF.

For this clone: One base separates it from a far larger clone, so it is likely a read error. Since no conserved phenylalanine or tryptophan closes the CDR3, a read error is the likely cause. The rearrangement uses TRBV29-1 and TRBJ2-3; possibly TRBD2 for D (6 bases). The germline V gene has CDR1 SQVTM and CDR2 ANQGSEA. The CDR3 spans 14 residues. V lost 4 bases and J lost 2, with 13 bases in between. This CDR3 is CSVGAGTATDTQYL. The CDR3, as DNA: TGCAGCGTTGGAGCGGGTACAGCCACAGATACGCAGTATCTT.

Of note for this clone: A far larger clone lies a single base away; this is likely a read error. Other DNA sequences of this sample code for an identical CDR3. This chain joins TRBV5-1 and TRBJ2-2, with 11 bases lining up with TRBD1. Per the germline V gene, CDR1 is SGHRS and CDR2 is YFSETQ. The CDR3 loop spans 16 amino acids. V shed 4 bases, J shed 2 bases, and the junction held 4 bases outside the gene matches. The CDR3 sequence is CASSRTGGANTGELFF. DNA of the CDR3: TGCGCCAGCAGCCGGACAGGGGGCGCTAACACCGGGGAGCTGTTTTTT.

The chain's CDR3 is CASSELTSGNNEQFF. In DNA, the CDR3 is TGCGCCAGCAGTGAATTGACTAGCGGGAACAATGAGCAGTTCTTC. V is TRBV10-1 and J is TRBJ2-1; 11 bases align to TRBD2. This CDR3 is built from 15 residues. With 3 bases clipped from V and 5 bases from J, the junction kept 3 bases outside the gene matches. Germline assignment: CDR1 WNHNN and CDR2 SYGVQD (reference sequence).

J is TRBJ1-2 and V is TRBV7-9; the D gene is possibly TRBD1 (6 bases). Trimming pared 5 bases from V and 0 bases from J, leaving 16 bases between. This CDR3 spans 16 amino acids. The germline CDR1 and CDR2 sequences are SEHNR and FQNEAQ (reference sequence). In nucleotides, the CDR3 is TGTGCCAGCAGCACCCCGACAGGAGAAGCTAACTATGGCTACACCTTC. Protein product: CASSTPTGEANYGYTF.

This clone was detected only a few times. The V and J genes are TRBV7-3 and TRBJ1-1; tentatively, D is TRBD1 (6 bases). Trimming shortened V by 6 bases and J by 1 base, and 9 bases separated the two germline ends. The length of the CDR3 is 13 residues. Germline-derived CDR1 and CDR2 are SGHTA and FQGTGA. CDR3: CASRLGQNTEAFF. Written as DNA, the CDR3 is TGTGCCAGCAGATTGGGACAGAACACTGAAGCTTTCTTT.

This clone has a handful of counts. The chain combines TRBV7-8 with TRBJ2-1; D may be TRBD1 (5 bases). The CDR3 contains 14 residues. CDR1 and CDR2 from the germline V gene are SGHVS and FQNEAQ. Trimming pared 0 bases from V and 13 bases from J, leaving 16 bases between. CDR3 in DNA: TGTGCCAGCAGCTTAGCGCAGGGCGGAAAAAAACAGTTCTTC. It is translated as CASSLAQGGKKQFF. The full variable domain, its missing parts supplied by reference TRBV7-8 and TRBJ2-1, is GAGVSQSPRYKVAKRGQDVALRCDPISGHVSLFWYQQALGQGPEFLTYFQNEAQLDKSGLPSDRFFAERPEGSVSTLKIQRTQQEDSAVYLCASSLAQGGKKQFFGPGTRLTVL.

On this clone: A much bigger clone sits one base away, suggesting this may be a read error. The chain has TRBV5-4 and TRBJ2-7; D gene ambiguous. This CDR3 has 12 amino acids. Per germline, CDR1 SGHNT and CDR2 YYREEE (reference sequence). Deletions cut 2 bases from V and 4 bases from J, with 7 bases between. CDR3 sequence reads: CASSLGRYEQYF. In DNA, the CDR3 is TGTGCCAGCAGCTTAGGGCGTTACGAGCAGTACTTC.

The CDR3 nucleotides are TGTGCCAGCAGTGAGACAGGGGGCCGAGATACGCAGTATTTT. Protein sequence: CASSETGGRDTQYF. The chain couples TRBV27 to TRBJ2-3, with 10 nucleotides matching TRBD1. Germline V gene sequence: CDR1 MNHEY, CDR2 SMNVEV (reference sequence). Unmatched junction bases numbered 4, after V lost 5 bases and J lost 5 bases. CDR3 length: 14 amino acids.

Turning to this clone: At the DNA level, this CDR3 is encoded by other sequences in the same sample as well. The CDR3 DNA is TGCGCCAGCAGCTTGGTACGGGGCACCGGGGAGCTGTTTTTT. This encodes CASSLVRGTGELFF. V usage is TRBV5-1 and J usage is TRBJ2-2, with D possibly matching TRBD2 (5 bases). V lost 0 bases and J 4 bases, leaving 7 bases between the germline ends. The CDR3 is 14 residues long. The V gene's germline CDR1 is SGHRS and CDR2 YFSETQ.

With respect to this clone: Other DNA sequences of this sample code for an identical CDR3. The CDR3 reads CASSPGATYEQYF. CDR3 coding DNA: TGTGCCAGCAGTCCCGGGGCTACCTACGAGCAGTACTTC. The chain couples TRBV28 to TRBJ2-7; D may match TRBD1 or TRBD2 (5 bases each). V lost 5 bases and J 2 bases, leaving 10 bases between the germline ends. The CDR3 covers 13 residues. CDR1 and CDR2 from the germline V gene are MDHEN and SYDVKM.

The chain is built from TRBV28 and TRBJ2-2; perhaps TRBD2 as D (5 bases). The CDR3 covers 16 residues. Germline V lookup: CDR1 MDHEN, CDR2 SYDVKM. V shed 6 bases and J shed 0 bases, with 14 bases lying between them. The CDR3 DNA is TGTGCCAGCAGGAGTAGGAGCGGCGCGAACACCGGGGAGCTGTTTTTT. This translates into CASRSRSGANTGELFF.

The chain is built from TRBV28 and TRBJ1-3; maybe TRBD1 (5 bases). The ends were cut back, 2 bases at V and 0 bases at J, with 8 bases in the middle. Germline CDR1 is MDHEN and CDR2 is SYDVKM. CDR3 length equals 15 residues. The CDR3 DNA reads TGTGCCAGCAGTTTAGCAGGGATCTCTGGAAACACCATATATTTT. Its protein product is CASSLAGISGNTIYF.

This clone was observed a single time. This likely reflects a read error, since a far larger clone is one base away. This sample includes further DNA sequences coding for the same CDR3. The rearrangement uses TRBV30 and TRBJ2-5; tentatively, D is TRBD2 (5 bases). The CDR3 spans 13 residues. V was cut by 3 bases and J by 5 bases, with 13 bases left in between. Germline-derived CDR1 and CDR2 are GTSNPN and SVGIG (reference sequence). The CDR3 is CAWSGTRGETQYF. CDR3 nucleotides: TGTGCCTGGAGCGGTACTCGAGGGGAGACCCAGTACTTC.

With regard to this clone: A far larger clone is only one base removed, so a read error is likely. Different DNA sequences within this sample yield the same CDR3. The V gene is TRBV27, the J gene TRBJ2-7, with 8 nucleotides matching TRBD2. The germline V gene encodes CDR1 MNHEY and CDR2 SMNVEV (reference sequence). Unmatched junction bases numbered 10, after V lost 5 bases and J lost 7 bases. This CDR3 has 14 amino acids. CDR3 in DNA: TGTGCCAGCAGTATGATAGCGGGATCTGGTGAGCAGTACTTC. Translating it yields CASSMIAGSGEQYF.

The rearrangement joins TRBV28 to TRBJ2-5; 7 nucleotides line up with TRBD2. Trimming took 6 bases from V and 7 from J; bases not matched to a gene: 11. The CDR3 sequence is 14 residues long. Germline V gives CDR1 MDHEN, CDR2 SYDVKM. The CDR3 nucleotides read TGTGCCAGCAGAGCGTGGGCTAGCGGCAGGACCCAGTACTTC. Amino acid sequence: CASRAWASGRTQYF.

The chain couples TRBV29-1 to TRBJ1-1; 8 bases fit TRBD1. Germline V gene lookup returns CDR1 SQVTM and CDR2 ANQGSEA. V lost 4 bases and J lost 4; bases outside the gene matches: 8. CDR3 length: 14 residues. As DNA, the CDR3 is TGCAGCGTTGCCCCCCAGGGGGCGAGCACTGAAGCTTTCTTT. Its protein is CSVAPQGASTEAFF.

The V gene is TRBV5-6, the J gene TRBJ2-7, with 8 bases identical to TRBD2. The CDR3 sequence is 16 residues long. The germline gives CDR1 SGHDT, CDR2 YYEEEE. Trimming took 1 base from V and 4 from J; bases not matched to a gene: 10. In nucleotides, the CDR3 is TGTGCCAGCAGCTTGCGCCTCTGGACTAGCAGTTACGAGCAGTACTTC. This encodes CASSLRLWTSSYEQYF.

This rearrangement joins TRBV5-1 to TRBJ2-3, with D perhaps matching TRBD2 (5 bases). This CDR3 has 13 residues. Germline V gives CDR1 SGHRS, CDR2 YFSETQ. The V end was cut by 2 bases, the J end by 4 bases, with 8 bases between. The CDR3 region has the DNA TGCGCCAGCAGCTTACCTAGCTCAGATACGCAGTATTTT. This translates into CASSLPSSDTQYF.

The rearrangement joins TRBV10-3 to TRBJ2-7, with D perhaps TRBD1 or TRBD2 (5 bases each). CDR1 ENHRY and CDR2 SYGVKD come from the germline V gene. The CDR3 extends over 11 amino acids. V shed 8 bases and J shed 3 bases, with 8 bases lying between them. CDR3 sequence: CAIGTFYEQYF. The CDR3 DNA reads TGTGCCATCGGGACCTTCTACGAGCAGTACTTC.

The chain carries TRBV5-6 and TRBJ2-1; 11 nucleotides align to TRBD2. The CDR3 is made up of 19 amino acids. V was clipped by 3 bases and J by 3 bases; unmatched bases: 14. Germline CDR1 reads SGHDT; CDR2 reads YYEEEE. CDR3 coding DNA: TGTGCCAGCAGCTCCCACCTTTACAGGACTAGCGGGCACTACAATGAGCAGTTCTTC. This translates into CASSSHLYRTSGHYNEQFF.

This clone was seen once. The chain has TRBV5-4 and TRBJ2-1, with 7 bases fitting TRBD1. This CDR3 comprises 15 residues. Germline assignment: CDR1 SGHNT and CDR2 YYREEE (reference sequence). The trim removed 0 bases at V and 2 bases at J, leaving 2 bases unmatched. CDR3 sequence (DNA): TGTGCCAGCAGCTTGGAGGGACAGCCCTACAATGAGCAGTTCTTC. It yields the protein CASSLEGQPYNEQFF.